The present T cell receptor beta chain was sequenced within a study of long-term antiretroviral therapy in people with HIV. Study conclusions and caveats: HIV repertoires covered narrower CDR3 length ranges than controls did.

A remark on this clone: The antigen is undetermined.

The CDR3 is 14 residues long. The germline V gene has CDR1 SGDLS and CDR2 YYNGEE. The V gene lost 0 bases and the J gene lost 2 bases, with 6 bases spanning the gap. Run at survey level, the immunoSEQ assay was version v3.0. Method: immunoSEQ multiplex PCR; TCRdb's copy keeps in-frame clones and lacks some. This sample has approximately 30,000 clones, with roughly 83% found just once. J is TRBJ1-5 and V is TRBV9; the D is unclear. Sequenced here: unsorted PBMCs, sampled approximately 2.9 years after starting antiretroviral therapy. The TCR was taken from a man younger than 45 with HIV. The CDR3 bases are TGTGCCAGCAGCGTAGCTTCCGGCAATCAGCCCCAGCATTTT. This codes for CASSVASGNQPQHF.